Below, 14 T cell receptor beta chains from the same sample are listed, as sequenced in a study of shared clonotypes between healthy human individuals. The protocol was immunoSEQ multiplex PCR, while the TCRdb copy is restricted to in-frame clones and leaves out a portion. The sample yields roughly 1,000,000 clones, about four fifths seen once. Specimen: memory CD4+ T cells from PBMCs. Noted subset: CD45RA-negative fraction. These receptors were collected from a man younger than 30 in good health. Some clones in this sample may be carry-over from other donors' samples.

This clone was observed a few times. The genes are TRBV9 and TRBJ2-3; D may be TRBD1 or TRBD2 (6 bases each). The CDR3 loop spans 13 amino acids. V dropped 0 bases and J dropped 7 bases, with 9 bases sitting between them. Germline CDR1 SGDLS, CDR2 YYNGEE. The CDR3 sequence: CASSVGGAYTQYF. CDR3 nucleotide sequence: TGTGCCAGCAGCGTAGGGGGGGCCTATACGCAGTATTTT.

The chain uses TRBV7-7 and TRBJ2-7; 9 nucleotides align to TRBD1. V dropped 4 bases and J dropped 5; count of bases not matched to a gene: 3. This CDR3 spans 13 amino acids. Germline-derived CDR1 and CDR2 are SSHAT and FNYEAQ (reference sequence). The CDR3 sequence is CASSWDRDHEQYF. CDR3 nucleotides: TGTGCCAGCAGCTGGGACAGGGACCACGAGCAGTACTTC.

The rearrangement links TRBV2 to TRBJ2-2, with no clear D. This CDR3 region has 12 residues. The V gene lost 8 bases and the J gene lost 6 bases, with 10 bases spanning the gap. Germline-derived CDR1 and CDR2 are SNHLY and FYNNEI. The CDR3 loop reads CASSKEAGELFF. For the CDR3, the DNA is TGTGCCAGCTCGAAAGAGGCCGGGGAGCTGTTTTTT.

The chain joins TRBV5-1 to TRBJ1-4; D is unclear. Trimming removed 4 bases at V and 6 bases at J, with 10 bases between. The CDR3 sequence is 13 residues long. Germline V gene sequence: CDR1 SGHRS, CDR2 YFSETQ. CDR3 region: CASSIGSHEKLFF. The CDR3 DNA reads TGCGCCAGCAGCATAGGGTCACATGAAAAACTGTTTTTT.

A word on this clone: A much larger clone differs from this one at a single base, so this may be a read error. The chain links TRBV2 to TRBJ2-7; D is ambiguous. Germline V CDR1 and CDR2: SNHLY, FYNNEI. This CDR3 region has 11 residues. Trimming left V 11 bases short and J 0 bases short, with 8 bases between. CDR3 DNA: TGTGCCTGTTCTAGCTCCTACGAGCAGTACTTC. Protein sequence: CACSSSYEQYF.

This clone was observed at least ten times. The sample carries other DNA sequences with the same CDR3. This chain uses TRBV5-4 with TRBJ2-2, with D hard to call. The germline CDR1 and CDR2 sequences are SGHNT and YYREEE (reference sequence). The CDR3 contains 13 residues. Deletions cut 0 bases from V and 5 bases from J, with 5 bases between. The CDR3 region is CASSLVGTGELFF. In nucleotides, the CDR3 is TGTGCCAGCAGCTTGGTGGGAACCGGGGAGCTGTTTTTT.

This chain connects TRBV5-1 to TRBJ2-5; no firm D call. Germline V gives CDR1 SGHRS, CDR2 YFSETQ. Trimming cost V 2 bases and J 0 bases, with 8 bases left between them. The CDR3 is 14 amino acids. The CDR3 spells CASSFLPNQETQYF. Here the CDR3 DNA reads TGCGCCAGCAGCTTTCTTCCCAACCAAGAGACCCAGTACTTC.

This clone turned up a few times. The chain employs TRBV2 and TRBJ2-5; 8 bases map to TRBD2. The CDR3 runs to 15 residues. Germline-derived CDR1 and CDR2 are SNHLY and FYNNEI. V shed 8 bases, J shed 4 bases, and the junction held 12 bases outside the gene matches. CDR3: CASALNGGARETQYF. The DNA of the CDR3 is TGTGCCAGCGCCCTGAACGGGGGGGCAAGAGAGACCCAGTACTTC.

There are a few counts of this clone. The chain employs TRBV5-8 and TRBJ2-1; 14 bases match TRBD2. Germline values: CDR1 SGHTS, CDR2 YDEGEE. The J segment lost 7 bases and the V segment lost 0 bases, leaving 0 bases of the junction unmatched. The CDR3 has 15 residues. As DNA, the CDR3 is TGTGCCAGCAGCTTGGGGACTAGCGGGAGGAATGAGCAGTTCTTC. Protein product: CASSLGTSGRNEQFF. Full variable domain (rest looked up from reference TRBV5-8 and TRBJ2-1): EAGVTQSPTHLIKTRGQQATLRCSPISGHTSVYWYQQALGLGLQFLLWYDEGEERNRGNFPPRFSGRQFPNYSSELNVNALELEDSALYLCASSLGTSGRNEQFFGPGTRLTVL.

This clone was seen only once. The chain links TRBV6-1 to TRBJ1-1; D might be TRBD1 (5 bases). V dropped 3 bases and J dropped 10 bases, with 12 bases sitting between them. CDR3 size: 12 residues. Germline V gene lookup returns CDR1 MNHNS and CDR2 SASEGT. The CDR3 here is CASSEVFGGAFF. CDR3 DNA sequence: TGTGCCAGCAGTGAGGTCTTCGGGGGAGCTTTCTTT.

Notes on this clone: The sample contains more than one DNA sequence encoding this CDR3. The V gene is TRBV2, the J gene TRBJ1-5, with D tentatively TRBD1 (5 bases). Germline lookup yields CDR1 SNHLY and CDR2 FYNNEI. Deletions cut 8 bases from V and 2 bases from J, with 10 bases between. The CDR3 runs to 13 residues. CDR3: CASGGRGNQPQHF. The CDR3 nucleotides read TGTGCCAGCGGGGGTAGGGGCAATCAGCCCCAGCATTTT.

This chain's CDR3 is CASSLRDRGNEQFF. The CDR3 DNA follows: TGTGCCAGCAGCCTCCGGGACAGGGGCAATGAGCAGTTCTTC. The chain couples TRBV7-9 to TRBJ2-1; TRBD1 aligns across 10 bases. Germline CDR1 SEHNR, CDR2 FQNEAQ (reference sequence). This CDR3 is 14 amino acids long. V lost 5 bases to trimming and J lost 6 bases; unmatched junction nucleotides: 4.

The chain recombines TRBV29-1 with TRBJ2-4, with D possibly TRBD2 on 6 matching bases. This CDR3 has 13 amino acids. The germline CDR1 and CDR2 sequences are SQVTM and ANQGSEA. The V gene lost 7 bases and the J gene lost 5 bases, with 15 bases spanning the gap. The CDR3 DNA follows: TGCAGCGCTAGACGATCGGGGGAAAACATTCAGTACTTC. Translated, it gives CSARRSGENIQYF. The full variable domain, with the rest looked up from reference TRBV29-1 and TRBJ2-4, is SAVISQKPSRDICQRGTSLTIQCQVDSQVTMMFWYRQQPGQSLTLIATANQGSEATYESGFVIDKFPISRPNLTFSTLTVSNMSPEDSSIYLCSARRSGENIQYFGAGTRLSVL.

V and J are TRBV27 and TRBJ2-3; D is undetermined. Germline assignment: CDR1 MNHEY and CDR2 SMNVEV (reference sequence). V gave up 6 bases and J gave up 2 bases, with 6 bases separating them. The CDR3 is made up of 12 amino acids. The CDR3 loop reads CASSTYTDTQYF. The CDR3 DNA sequence: TGTGCCAGCAGCACGTACACAGATACGCAGTATTTT.